This T cell receptor (beta chain) was observed in a study of blood T cell repertoires in COVID-19 (dated by TCRdb to about 2020). About the investigation overall: Collaborator samples came from the United States, Italy and Spain and covered acute and convalescent phases of COVID-19. The prospective study material was composed of cDNA or gDNA derived from T cells, B-cell-depleted T cells, or PBMCs. The dataset comprised deeply sampled blood TCRbeta repertoires from subjects exposed to, actively infected with, or recovered from COVID-19. The repertoires were released in a freely available public database meant as a resource for research on the immune response to SARS-CoV-2. Samples came from the ongoing ImmuneRACE study (first 160 participants) plus 1,254 subjects from 6 global collaborators. The sample metadata nearly always contained a de-identified subject ID, COVID-19 status, age in years and sex. Where available, HLA class I and class II types were taken from metadata supplied by the sample provider and were not determined by assay-based typing.

On the study overall, not on this receptor specifically: How much clinical and demographic metadata was included differed by source and by participant, and the metadata was provided uncurated.

One collaborating source in Seattle enrolled patients during active infection and followed them longitudinally through the course of disease. Each collaborating institution followed its own protocols to collect whole blood in K2EDTA tubes. For TCRbeta analysis, collaborators shipped samples in one of three forms: frozen whole blood, isolated PBMCs, or DNA extracted from either of those sample types. Comment on this clone: The antigen it recognizes is unknown. Base qualities were left out, and no much larger clone turns up one base away.

TCRbeta CDR3 regions were amplified from genomic DNA by means of the immunoSEQ Assay, a bias-controlled multiplex PCR. Per the authors' processing: The number of nucleated cells in each sample was estimated by amplification of reference gene primers within the assay. To quantify the absolute abundance of each unique TCRbeta CDR3 rearrangement, sequence reads were collapsed and filtered. For each sample, productive Simpson clonality was calculated as the square root of Simpson's diversity index over productive rearrangements. TCRdb took this table from immuneACCESS and kept in-frame rearrangements with V and J called. Such tables lack part of the clones; where checked against another copy, unresolved V genes explain under half of the gap, and the rest is unexplained. V, J and clone size are those of that table, while D and trimming were read from the DNA. The sample table shows 250,000 to 300,000 clones, and 80% to 90% are seen once. The top ten clonotypes cover 9.5% to 15% of the sample.

Sequencing was performed on peripheral blood. The TCR sequence derives from a woman aged 25 to 39 with COVID-19, enrolled during active disease.

The CDR3 protein sequence reads: CASSPDGTTYYEQYF. The base sequence is TGCGCCAGCAGTCCCGACGGGACAACTTACTACGAGCAGTACTTC. The chain is made from TRBV10-2 and TRBJ2-7; matching of 6 bases hints at TRBD1 as the D gene. In the germline V gene, CDR1 corresponds to WSHSY and CDR2 to SAAADI. The CDR3 contains 15 residues, cysteine and phenylalanine counted. The sequence is cut down to CDR3 DNA, 45 bases in frame from base 1. V is shortened by 5 bases, J by 3 bases, and the region joining them spans 17 bases.